The sequence of this T cell receptor beta chain was determined in a study of T-cell memory formation after mild COVID-19. Germline loops: CDR1 LGHNT, CDR2 FRNRAP. V was shortened by 5 bases and J by 4 bases, with 9 bases between the two germline ends. The CDR3 is made up of 12 amino acids. TCRdb independently ran MiXCR on the 5' RACE reads; one entry per CDR3 protein. The table shows 150,000 to 200,000 distinct CDR3 sequences, with approximately 10% occurring only once. The TCR originated in a man aged 18 to 30 who had mild COVID-19 (a few samples of this study predate the infection). Cell type and time point are not known. The chain employs TRBV12-5 and TRBJ2-7; D is ambiguous. Sequencing input: PBMCs or a T cell subset sorted from them (not recorded which). As DNA, the CDR3 is TGTGCTAGTGGTCTCGCCGCATACGAGCAGTACTTC. It codes for CASGLAAYEQYF.